The present TCR beta chain was sequenced within a study of CD8 T cells in ankylosing spondylitis. Study results and limitations: A TCR beta motif of 7 to 9 highly homologous variants seemed to mark ankylosing spondylitis blood.

MiXCR was run by TCRdb on the 5' RACE reads, yielding one entry per CDR3 protein. This table has hundreds of thousands of distinct CDR3 sequences, approximately 12% appearing once. Looked up from germline, CDR1 is DFQATT and CDR2 is SNEGSKA (reference sequence). The CDR3 is 12 residues long. This clonotype was counted a few times. Antigen specificity is unknown. The germline gene is not matched at one end of the junction; a read error may be the cause. This clonotype was obtained from a male donor with ankylosing spondylitis. The sample consisted of blood, either unsorted or a sorted T cell fraction (not recorded which). V and J are TRBV20-1 and TRBJ1-2; TRBD1 matches 8 bases. CDR3 in DNA: TGCAGTGCTCACGGAGGACAGGGAAGCCCGGCCTTC. Amino acid sequence: CSAHGGQGSPAF.